The 21 T cell receptor beta chains in this list originate from one sample, sequenced in a study of blood T cells in healthy people across ages. With a J-beta primer mix and a sample-barcoded 5' primer, a second PCR ran about 7 to 12 cycles. TCRdb passed the 5' RACE reads through MiXCR, listing each CDR3 protein once. The table has approximately 1,000,000 distinct CDR3 sequences, under 45% seen once. The sample taken for sequencing was blood. These receptor sequences come from a woman aged 55-70 years in good health.

A single count supports this clonotype. The J gene is TRBJ2-3, the V gene TRBV21-1; the D call TRBD1 from the table was never checked on the DNA. TRBV21-1 is tagged as a pseudogene. The CDR3 has 14 residues. CDR3 nucleotide sequence: TGTGCCATCAGCAGACCGGGACCTCCGGCTACGCAGTATTTT. Translating it yields CAISRPGPPATQYF.

J is TRBJ2-5 and V is TRBV5-6; 10 positions match TRBD2. CDR3 length: 16 residues. V was clipped by 2 bases and J by 1 base; unmatched bases: 5. Germline loops: CDR1 SGHDT, CDR2 YYEEEE. The CDR3 nucleotides read TGTGCCAGCAGCTTTCCACTAGCGGGGTTCCAAGAGACCCAGTACTTC. It encodes CASSFPLAGFQETQYF.

This chain connects TRBV13 to TRBJ2-4, with D hard to call. Germline V gives CDR1 PRHDT, CDR2 FYEKMQ (reference sequence). The CDR3 contains 14 residues. The V end lost 4 bases, the J end lost 0 bases, and 7 bases lay between the germline ends. CDR3 loop: CASSSQVAKNIQYF. The CDR3 DNA reads as TGTGCCAGCAGCTCTCAGGTAGCCAAAAACATTCAGTACTTC.

J is TRBJ2-3 and V is TRBV12-3 or TRBV12-4; TRBD2 is a possible D gene (6 bases). The CDR3 is made up of 14 amino acids. Trimming took 6 bases from V and 6 from J, leaving 16 bases between them. The CDR3 DNA reads as TGTGCCAGCAGCCCTAGCCCGGGAGTCGATACGCAGTATTTT. Translated, it gives CASSPSPGVDTQYF.

This clonotype was seen only a few times. The CDR3 DNA is TGTGCCAGCAGCTTAGACGGGGTCCCCCAAGAGACCCAGTACTTC. Protein product: CASSLDGVPQETQYF. The rearrangement joins TRBV7-2 to TRBJ2-5; D possibly corresponds to TRBD2 (5 bases). The V end was cut by 1 base, the J end by 1 base, with 10 bases between. From germline, CDR1 is SGHTA and CDR2 FQGNSA. This CDR3 spans 15 amino acids.

In nucleotides, the CDR3 is TGTGCCAGCAGCTCTCTCTATTTTCGACTAGCGGGAGGGAACGAGCAGTACTTC. It specifies CASSSLYFRLAGGNEQYF. The V gene is TRBV7-2, the J gene TRBJ2-7; 14 bases align to TRBD2. Trimming at V came to 4 bases and at J to 5 bases, leaving 13 bases not matched to a gene. From germline, CDR1 is SGHTA and CDR2 FQGNSA. This CDR3 has 18 amino acids. Looking up the rest from reference TRBV7-2 and TRBJ2-7 gives the full variable domain: GAGVSQSPSNKVTEKGKDVELRCDPISGHTALYWYRQSLGQGLEFLIYFQGNSAPDKSGLPSDRFSAERTGGSVSTLTIQRTQQEDSAVYLCASSSLYFRLAGGNEQYFGPGTRLTVT.

This clonotype was observed a handful of times. The V call is TRBV11-2, the J call TRBJ2-1; 10 positions match TRBD1. Germline V gene data show CDR1 as SGHAT and CDR2 as FQNNGV. The CDR3 is 16 amino acids. Trimming removed 7 bases from V and 8 bases from J; junction bases left unmatched: 14. The CDR3 reads CASIKLGTGVIDEQFF. CDR3 bases: TGTGCCAGCATCAAGCTTGGGACAGGGGTCATAGATGAGCAGTTCTTC.

The chain is built from TRBV6-1 and TRBJ2-1; 7 positions match TRBD2. The CDR3 is 15 residues long. Unmatched junction bases numbered 7, after V lost 1 base and J lost 7 bases. Germline V gene sequence: CDR1 MNHNS, CDR2 SASEGT. The CDR3 sequence: CASSEGLARNNEQFF. DNA of the CDR3: TGTGCCAGCAGTGAAGGACTAGCCCGAAATAATGAGCAGTTCTTC.

The J gene is TRBJ2-5, the V gene TRBV2; D may be TRBD2 (5 bases). The V gene lost 3 bases and the J gene lost 1 base, with 12 bases spanning the gap. There are 15 residues in the CDR3. Per germline, CDR1 SNHLY and CDR2 FYNNEI. In nucleotides, the CDR3 is TGTGCCAGCAGTGAGGACTCGGCAGCCCAAGAGACCCAGTACTTC. It translates to CASSEDSAAQETQYF. Based on the CDR3 plus reference TRBV2 and TRBJ2-5, the full variable domain is EPEVTQTPSHQVTQMGQEVILRCVPISNHLYFYWYRQILGQKVEFLVSFYNNEISEKSEIFDDQFSVERPDGSNFTLKIRSTKLEDSAMYFCASSEDSAAQETQYFGPGTRLLVL.

In its sample, this clonotype was seen many times. The chain has TRBV7-2 and TRBJ2-7, with D uncertain. In germline, CDR1 is SGHTA, CDR2 FQGNSA. V was cut by 6 bases and J by 1 base, with 4 bases left in between. CDR3 length: 11 residues. CDR3 sequence: CASRLSYEQYF. CDR3 in DNA: TGTGCCAGCAGACTTTCCTACGAGCAGTACTTC.

This clonotype was detected only a few times. The chain couples TRBV7-8 to TRBJ2-5; 11 bases map to TRBD2. Germline lookup yields CDR1 SGHVS and CDR2 FQNEAQ. Unmatched junction bases numbered 19, after V lost 5 bases and J lost 2 bases. CDR3 length equals 20 residues. CDR3 residues: CASSPLLAGVRRGAQETQYF. CDR3 sequence (DNA): TGTGCCAGCAGCCCGCTACTAGCGGGAGTAAGGAGGGGGGCACAAGAGACCCAGTACTTC.

The V and J genes are TRBV11-2 and TRBJ2-4; 8 nucleotides agree with TRBD2. CDR3 length equals 15 residues. V trimming: 3 bases; J trimming: 9 bases; junction bases outside the gene matches: 10. Germline CDR1 reads SGHAT; CDR2 reads FQNNGV. The CDR3 nucleotides read TGTGCCAGCAGCTTTTCCCTACGGGAGGGAAGCATTCAGTACTTC. Residues: CASSFSLREGSIQYF.

The V and J genes are TRBV11-2 and TRBJ2-7; TRBD2 matches 13 bases. Germline lookup yields CDR1 SGHAT and CDR2 FQNNGV. This CDR3 has 20 residues. Trimming cost V 4 bases and J 0 bases; bases outside gene matches: 15. CDR3 in DNA: TGTGCCAGCAGCTCATACGGACTAGCGGGAGATGTCTCTAGCTCCTACGAGCAGTACTTC. This gives the protein CASSSYGLAGDVSSSYEQYF.

This clonotype has only a few counts. The V and J genes are TRBV4-2 and TRBJ2-7, with D perhaps matching TRBD2 (6 bases). V was clipped by 0 bases and J by 5 bases, with 17 bases between them. Germline CDR1 LGHNA, CDR2 YNFKEQ. This CDR3 contains 16 residues. The chain's CDR3 is CASSQEWREGGDEQYF. In DNA form, the CDR3 reads TGTGCCAGCAGCCAAGAGTGGCGGGAAGGCGGCGACGAGCAGTACTTC.

This clonotype was counted a few times. The rearrangement uses TRBV11-2 and TRBJ2-7, with 7 nucleotides matching TRBD2. J gave up 4 bases and V 3 bases, and 9 bases lay outside the gene matches. The CDR3 sequence is 15 residues long. Germline CDR1 and CDR2: SGHAT and FQNNGV. The CDR3 spells CASSFEGERGYEQYF. The DNA for the CDR3 is TGTGCCAGCAGCTTTGAGGGCGAGCGGGGTTACGAGCAGTACTTC.

The sample holds many counts of this clonotype. CDR3 coding DNA: TGTGCCAGCAGTTTACTGGGAGTGAAAGAGACCCAGTACTTC. This gives the protein CASSLLGVKETQYF. J is TRBJ2-5 and V is TRBV27, with a tentative D call TRBD2 (5 bases). This CDR3 comprises 14 residues. V gave up 2 bases and J gave up 3 bases, with 10 bases separating them. Germline loops: CDR1 MNHEY, CDR2 SMNVEV (reference sequence).

This chain joins TRBV5-6 and TRBJ2-4, with D unresolved. The V end lost 0 bases, the J end lost 13 bases, and 20 bases lay between the germline ends. The CDR3 loop spans 15 amino acids. Germline CDR1 reads SGHDT; CDR2 reads YYEEEE. The CDR3 coding sequence is TGTGCCAGCAGCTTGGGGCGTATCACCTACAATGAGCAGTACTTC. This encodes CASSLGRITYNEQYF.

This clonotype was seen just once. The chain recombines TRBV6-5 with TRBJ1-4; D is unresolved. The CDR3 runs to 15 residues. Trimming shortened V by 5 bases and J by 0 bases, and 10 bases separated the two germline ends. Germline V gives CDR1 MNHEY, CDR2 SVGAGI. The CDR3 reads CASSDSSATNEKLFF. The CDR3 DNA sequence: TGTGCCAGCAGTGATTCATCTGCAACTAATGAAAAACTGTTTTTT.

The rearrangement joins TRBV27 to TRBJ2-7; D is ambiguous. CDR1 MNHEY and CDR2 SMNVEV come from the germline V gene (reference sequence). V lost 6 bases to trimming and J lost 2 bases, with 2 bases between them. The CDR3 covers 10 residues. DNA for the CDR3: TGTGCCAGCAGGACCTACGAGCAGTACTTC. Protein sequence: CASRTYEQYF.

The chain links TRBV7-3 to TRBJ2-5; D might be TRBD1 or TRBD2, each matching 6 bases. V lost 5 bases and J 1 base, leaving 11 bases between the germline ends. Germline V gene data show CDR1 as SGHTA and CDR2 as FQGTGA. This CDR3 is built from 14 residues. The chain's CDR3 is CASSIGGGQETQYF. The CDR3 nucleotides read TGTGCCAGCAGCATAGGAGGGGGCCAAGAGACCCAGTACTTC.

Concerning this clonotype: With a much larger clone just one base away, this may be a read error. This chain uses TRBV18 with TRBJ2-5; 7 bases align to TRBD1. The J call may be in error: the DNA end matches TRBJ2-7 better. The V gene's germline CDR1 is KGHSH and CDR2 LQKENI. This CDR3 contains 14 residues. In DNA form, the CDR3 reads TGTGCCAGCTCACAAGGGACAGAGGGCAACGAGCAGTACTTC. It encodes CASSQGTEGNEQYF.